Given below is one T cell receptor (beta chain) in context. Its target is unknown. This entry comes from a study of Tregs in tolerant kidney transplant recipients. The study's findings and limits: Changing PCR primers prevented nucleotide comparison between some patients' samples. In tolerant patients, donor-specific Tregs outgrew total Tregs, suggesting antigen-driven expansion.

CD4+CD25+CD127- Tregs, CD4+CD25- non-Tregs, CD4 and CD8 cells were sorted. From germline, CDR1 is MNHEY and CDR2 SMNVEV (reference sequence). CDR3 length equals 13 residues. The data were produced by immunoSEQ multiplex PCR, yet TCRdb's version contains in-frame clones alone and is incomplete. Of about 69,000 clones detected, 70% to 90% appear once; the ten largest clones hold 0.35% to 0.5%. The genes are TRBV27 and TRBJ2-5; tentative D call: TRBD2 (6 bases). The end of the DNA aligns better with TRBJ2-7, so the J call may be wrong. The sample consisted of CD4+ T cells from blood, taken before the transplant. This clonotype originated in a human donor who received a combined kidney and bone marrow transplant. The CDR3 here is CASSLIGSHEQYF. CDR3 nucleotides: TGTGCCAGCAGTTTAATCGGGAGTCACGAGCAGTACTTC.